This T cell receptor beta chain originates from a study of T-cell memory formation after mild COVID-19. Study-wide results and limits: Mainly CM and EM harbored the contracting CD4+ clones; mainly EMRA harbored the CD8+ ones.

TCRdb called the 5' RACE reads again in MiXCR, with one record for every CDR3 protein. The sample carries about 240,000 distinct CDR3 sequences, more than 8% recorded once. Trimming took 6 bases from V and 1 from J, leaving 9 bases between them. The germline CDR1 and CDR2 sequences are SGHTA and FQGNSA. The CDR3 is 13 residues long. To note about this clonotype: What it binds is unknown.

V and J are TRBV7-2 and TRBJ1-2; D not resolved. Sequenced sample: PBMCs or a T cell subset sorted from them (not recorded which). This receptor was identified in a man between 18 and 35 years old who had mild COVID-19 (a few samples of this study predate the infection). Cell type and time point are not known. The chain's CDR3 is CASRSAGNYGYTF. In DNA, the CDR3 is TGTGCCAGCAGGTCCGCGGGTAACTATGGCTACACCTTC.